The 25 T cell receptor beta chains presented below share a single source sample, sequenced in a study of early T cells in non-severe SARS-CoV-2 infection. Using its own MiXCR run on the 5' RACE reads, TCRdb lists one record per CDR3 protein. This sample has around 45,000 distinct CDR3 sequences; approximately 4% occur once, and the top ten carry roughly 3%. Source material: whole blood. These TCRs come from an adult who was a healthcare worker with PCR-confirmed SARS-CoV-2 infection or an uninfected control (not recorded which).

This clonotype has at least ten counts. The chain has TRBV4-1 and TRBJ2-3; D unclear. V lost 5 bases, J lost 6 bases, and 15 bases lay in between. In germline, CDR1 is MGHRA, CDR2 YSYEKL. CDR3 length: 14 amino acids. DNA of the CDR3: TGCGCCAGCAGCGACCCCACCAGCTCCGATACGCAGTATTTT. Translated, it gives CASSDPTSSDTQYF.

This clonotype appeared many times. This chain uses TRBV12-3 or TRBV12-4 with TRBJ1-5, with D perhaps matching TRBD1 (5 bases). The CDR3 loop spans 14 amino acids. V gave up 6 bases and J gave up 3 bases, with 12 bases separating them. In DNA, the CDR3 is TGTGCCAGCAGCCGCCAGGGTTACAATCAGCCCCAGCATTTT. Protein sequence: CASSRQGYNQPQHF.

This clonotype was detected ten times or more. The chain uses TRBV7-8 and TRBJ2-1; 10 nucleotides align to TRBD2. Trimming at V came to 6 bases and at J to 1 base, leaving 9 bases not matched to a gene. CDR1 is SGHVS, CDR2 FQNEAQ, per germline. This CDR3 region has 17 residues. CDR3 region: CASRTSGRARSYNEQFF. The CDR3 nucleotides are TGTGCCAGCAGAACAAGCGGGAGGGCCAGGTCCTACAATGAGCAGTTCTTC.

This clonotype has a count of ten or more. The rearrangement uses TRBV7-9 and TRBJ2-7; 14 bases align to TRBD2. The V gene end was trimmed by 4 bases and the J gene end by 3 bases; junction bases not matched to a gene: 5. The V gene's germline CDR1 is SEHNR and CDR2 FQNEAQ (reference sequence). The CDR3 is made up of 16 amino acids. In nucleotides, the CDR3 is TGTGCCAGCAGCTCTGCAGGGACTAGCGGGGGCTACGAGCAGTACTTC. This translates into CASSSAGTSGGYEQYF.

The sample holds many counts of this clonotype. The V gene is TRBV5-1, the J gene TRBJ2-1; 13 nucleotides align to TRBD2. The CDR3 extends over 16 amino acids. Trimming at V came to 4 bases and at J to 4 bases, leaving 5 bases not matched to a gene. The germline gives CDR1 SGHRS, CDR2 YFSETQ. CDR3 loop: CASSRTSGRGYNEQFF. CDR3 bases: TGCGCCAGCAGCCGCACTAGCGGGAGGGGATACAATGAGCAGTTCTTC. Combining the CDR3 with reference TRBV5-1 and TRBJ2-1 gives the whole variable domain KAGVTQTPRYLIKTRGQQVTLSCSPISGHRSVSWYQQTPGQGLQFLFEYFSETQRNKGNFPGRFSGRQFSNSRSEMNVSTLELGDSALYLCASSRTSGRGYNEQFFGPGTRLTVL.

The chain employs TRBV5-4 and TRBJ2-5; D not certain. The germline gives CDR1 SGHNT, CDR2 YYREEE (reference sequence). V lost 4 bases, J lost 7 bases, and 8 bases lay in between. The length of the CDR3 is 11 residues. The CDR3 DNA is TGTGCCAGCAGCGCCGGAGTGACCCAGTACTTC. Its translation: CASSAGVTQYF. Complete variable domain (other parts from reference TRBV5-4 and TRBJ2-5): ETGVTQSPTHLIKTRGQQVTLRCSSQSGHNTVSWYQQALGQGPQFIFQYYREEENGRGNFPPRFSGLQFPNYSSELNVNALELDDSALYLCASSAGVTQYFGPGTRLLVL.

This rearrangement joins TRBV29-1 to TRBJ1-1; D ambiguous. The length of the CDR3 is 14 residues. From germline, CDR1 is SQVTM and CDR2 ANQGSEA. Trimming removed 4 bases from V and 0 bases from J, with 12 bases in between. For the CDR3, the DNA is TGCAGCGTTGTGGCGGAGAACATGAACACTGAAGCTTTCTTT. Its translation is CSVVAENMNTEAFF. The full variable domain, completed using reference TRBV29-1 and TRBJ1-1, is SAVISQKPSRDICQRGTSLTIQCQVDSQVTMMFWYRQQPGQSLTLIATANQGSEATYESGFVIDKFPISRPNLTFSTLTVSNMSPEDSSIYLCSVVAENMNTEAFFGQGTRLTVV.

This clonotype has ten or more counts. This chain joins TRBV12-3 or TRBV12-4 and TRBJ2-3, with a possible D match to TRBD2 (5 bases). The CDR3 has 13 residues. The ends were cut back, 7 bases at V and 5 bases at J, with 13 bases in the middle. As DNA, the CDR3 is TGTGCCAGCACCCCGGAGGCGGGAGATACGCAGTATTTT. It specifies CASTPEAGDTQYF.

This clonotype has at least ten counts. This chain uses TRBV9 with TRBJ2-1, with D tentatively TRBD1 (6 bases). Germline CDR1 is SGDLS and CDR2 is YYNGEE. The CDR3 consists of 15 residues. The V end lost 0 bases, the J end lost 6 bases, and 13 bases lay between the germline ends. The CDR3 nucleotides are TGTGCCAGCAGCGTAGCTTCGGACAGCAGCAATGAGCAGTTCTTC. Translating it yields CASSVASDSSNEQFF.

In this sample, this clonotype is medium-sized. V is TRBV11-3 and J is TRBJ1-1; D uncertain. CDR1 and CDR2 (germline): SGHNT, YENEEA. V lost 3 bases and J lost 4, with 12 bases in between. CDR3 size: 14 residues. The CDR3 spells CASSFGPMSTEAFF. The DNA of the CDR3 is TGTGCCAGCAGCTTTGGGCCGATGAGCACTGAAGCTTTCTTT.

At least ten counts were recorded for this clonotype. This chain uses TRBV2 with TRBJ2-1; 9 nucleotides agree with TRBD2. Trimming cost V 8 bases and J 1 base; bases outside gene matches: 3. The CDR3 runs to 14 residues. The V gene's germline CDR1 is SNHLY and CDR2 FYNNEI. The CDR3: CASRAGGSYNEQFF. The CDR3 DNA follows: TGTGCCAGCCGAGCGGGGGGATCCTACAATGAGCAGTTCTTC.

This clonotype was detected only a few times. CDR3 nucleotide sequence: TGTGCCAGCGCTCCAAGTGAGGAGTGGCCAGATACGCAGTATTTT. The encoded protein is CASAPSEEWPDTQYF. The chain joins TRBV13 to TRBJ2-3; unclear D gene. Germline-derived CDR1 and CDR2 are PRHDT and FYEKMQ (reference sequence). Deletions cut 8 bases from V and 4 bases from J, with 19 bases between. This CDR3 has 15 amino acids.

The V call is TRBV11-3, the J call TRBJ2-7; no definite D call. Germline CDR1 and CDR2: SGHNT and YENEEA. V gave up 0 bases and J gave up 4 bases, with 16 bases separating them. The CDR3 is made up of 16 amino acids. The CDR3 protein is CASSLDKATSRYEQYF. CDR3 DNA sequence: TGTGCCAGCAGCTTAGATAAGGCAACATCTCGGTACGAGCAGTACTTC.

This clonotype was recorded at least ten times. The CDR3 loop reads CASSYGQVLEQFF. CDR3 DNA: TGTGCCAGCAGTTACGGACAGGTACTAGAGCAGTTCTTC. This chain connects TRBV27 to TRBJ2-1; 7 nucleotides line up with TRBD1. This CDR3 region has 13 residues. The ends lost 4 bases at V and 10 bases at J; junction bases unmatched: 7. Germline-derived CDR1 and CDR2 are MNHEY and SMNVEV (reference sequence).

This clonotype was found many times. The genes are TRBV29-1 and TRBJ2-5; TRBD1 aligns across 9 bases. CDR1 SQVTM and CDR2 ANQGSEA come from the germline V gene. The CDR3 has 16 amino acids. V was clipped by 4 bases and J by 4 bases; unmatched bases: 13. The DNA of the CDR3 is TGCAGCGTTGGAGTTTGGGGACAGGGAGGCGGAGAGACCCAGTACTTC. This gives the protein CSVGVWGQGGGETQYF.

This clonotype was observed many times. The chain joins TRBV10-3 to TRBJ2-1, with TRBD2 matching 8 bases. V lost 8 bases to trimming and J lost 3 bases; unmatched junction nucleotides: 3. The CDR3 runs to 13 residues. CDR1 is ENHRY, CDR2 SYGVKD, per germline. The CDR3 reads CAIREGFYNEQFF. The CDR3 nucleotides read TGTGCCATCCGGGAGGGATTCTACAATGAGCAGTTCTTC.

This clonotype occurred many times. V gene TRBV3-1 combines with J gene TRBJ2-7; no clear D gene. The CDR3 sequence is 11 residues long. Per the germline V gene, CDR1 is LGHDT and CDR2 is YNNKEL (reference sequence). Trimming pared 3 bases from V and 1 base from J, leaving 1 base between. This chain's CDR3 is CASSQSYEQYF. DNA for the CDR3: TGTGCCAGCAGCCAGTCCTACGAGCAGTACTTC.

DNA of the CDR3: TGTGCCAGTAGCGCAGGAGCCGGCCGGGGCTATGAGCAGTTCTTC. Amino acid sequence: CASSAGAGRGYEQFF. The V gene is TRBV19, the J gene TRBJ2-1; either TRBD1 or TRBD2 may fit D (5 bases each). CDR1 LNHDA and CDR2 SQIVND come from the germline V gene (reference sequence). There are 15 residues in the CDR3. Deletions cut 6 bases from V and 8 bases from J, with 20 bases between.

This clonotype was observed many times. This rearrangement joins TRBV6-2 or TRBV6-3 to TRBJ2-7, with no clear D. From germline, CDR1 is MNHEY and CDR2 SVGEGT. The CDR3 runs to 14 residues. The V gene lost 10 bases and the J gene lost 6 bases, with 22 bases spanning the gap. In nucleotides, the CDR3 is TGTGCCACGAGAGCAGCGTACGAACCCTCCGAGCAGTACTTC. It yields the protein CATRAAYEPSEQYF.

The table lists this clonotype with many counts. CDR3 loop: CASSPEGTASYNEQFF. The CDR3 DNA is TGTGCCAGCAGCCCCGAGGGAACGGCCTCCTACAATGAGCAGTTCTTC. The gene calls are TRBV11-3 and TRBJ2-1; D is possibly TRBD2 (5 bases). The V gene lost 5 bases and the J gene lost 0 bases, with 14 bases spanning the gap. There are 16 residues in the CDR3. Germline CDR1 is SGHNT and CDR2 is YENEEA.

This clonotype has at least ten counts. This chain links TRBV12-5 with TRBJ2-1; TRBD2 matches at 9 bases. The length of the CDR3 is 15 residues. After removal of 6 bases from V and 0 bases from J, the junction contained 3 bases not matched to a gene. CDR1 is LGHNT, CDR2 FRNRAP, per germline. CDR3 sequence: CASGNSGSSYNEQFF. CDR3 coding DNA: TGTGCTAGTGGCAATAGCGGGAGCTCCTACAATGAGCAGTTCTTC.

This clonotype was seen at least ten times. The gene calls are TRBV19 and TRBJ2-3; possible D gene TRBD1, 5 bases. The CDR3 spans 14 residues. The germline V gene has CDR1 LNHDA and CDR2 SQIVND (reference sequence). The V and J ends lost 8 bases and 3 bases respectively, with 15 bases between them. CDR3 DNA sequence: TGTGCCAGTGCATCAGGGTATCGAACAGATACGCAGTATTTT. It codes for CASASGYRTDTQYF.

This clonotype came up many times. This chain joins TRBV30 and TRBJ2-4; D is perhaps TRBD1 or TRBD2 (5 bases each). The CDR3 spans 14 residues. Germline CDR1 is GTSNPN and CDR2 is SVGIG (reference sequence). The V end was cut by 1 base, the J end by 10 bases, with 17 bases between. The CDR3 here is CAWSGAPRDAIQYF. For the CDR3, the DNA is TGTGCCTGGAGTGGGGCACCCCGGGACGCTATTCAGTACTTC.

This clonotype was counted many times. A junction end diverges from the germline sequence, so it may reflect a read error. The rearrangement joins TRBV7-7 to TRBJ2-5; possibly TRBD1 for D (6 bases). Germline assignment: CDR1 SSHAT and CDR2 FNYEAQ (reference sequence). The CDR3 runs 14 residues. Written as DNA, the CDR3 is TGTGCTAGCAGCTTAGGAAAGGGGGTGGAGACCCAGTACTTC. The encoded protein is CASSLGKGVETQYF.

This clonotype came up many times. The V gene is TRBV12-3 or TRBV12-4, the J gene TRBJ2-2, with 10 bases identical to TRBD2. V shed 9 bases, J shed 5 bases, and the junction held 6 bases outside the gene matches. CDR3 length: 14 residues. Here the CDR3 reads CASHLAGVTGELFF. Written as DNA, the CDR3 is TGTGCCAGTCACCTAGCGGGGGTAACCGGGGAGCTGTTTTTT.